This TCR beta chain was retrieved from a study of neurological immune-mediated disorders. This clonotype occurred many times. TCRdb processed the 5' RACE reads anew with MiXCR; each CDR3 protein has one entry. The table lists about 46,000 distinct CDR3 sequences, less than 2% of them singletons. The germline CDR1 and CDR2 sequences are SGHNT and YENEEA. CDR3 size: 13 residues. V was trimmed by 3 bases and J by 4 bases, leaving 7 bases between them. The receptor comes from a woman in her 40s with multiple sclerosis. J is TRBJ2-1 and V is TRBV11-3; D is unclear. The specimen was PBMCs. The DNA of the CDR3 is TGTGCCAGCAGCTTCCCACCATACAATGAGCAGTTCTTC. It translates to CASSFPPYNEQFF.